Listed below are T cell receptor beta chains from one sample, sequenced in a study of stem cell transplantation in POMP-related autoinflammatory disease. TCRdb's table, derived via immunoSEQ multiplex PCR, lists solely in-frame clones and lacks some. The repertoire holds more than 20,000 clones, with around four fifths as singletons. Sample: CD4+ T cells from PBMCs, taken before stem cell transplantation. Receptors originate from a human donor with POMP-related autoinflammation and immune dysregulation (PRAID). The CDR3 runs from the conserved cysteine through the conserved F or W. A D gene is named only where the DNA matches it firmly. Rows give clone size only sometimes, using once, few, many, or a class for an expanded clone.

>TRBV5-4|18|NA|TRBD2|TRBJ2-5
CASSFLGTSGGAEETQYF
TGTGCCAGCAGCTTTCTTGGGACTAGCGGGGGGGCGGAAGAGACCCAGTACTTC
>TRBV11-2|16|NA|TRBD2|TRBJ2-3
CASSFGTSGNTDTQYF
TGTGCCAGCAGCTTCGGGACTAGCGGGAACACAGATACGCAGTATTTT
>TRBV5-1|16|NA|TRBD1|TRBJ2-2
CASSDFDRGLPGELFF
TGCGCCAGCAGCGATTTCGACAGGGGGCTCCCCGGGGAGCTGTTTTTT
>TRBV28|16|NA|TRBD1|TRBJ1-2
CASSLSTIGTGNGYTF
TGTGCCAGCAGTTTATCCACTATTGGGACAGGGAATGGCTACACCTTC
>TRBV2|13|NA|NA|TRBJ1-1
CASSWGENTEAFF
TGTGCCAGCAGTTGGGGAGAAAACACTGAAGCTTTCTTT
>TRBV11-2|12|NA|NA|TRBJ1-6
CASAQGNSPLHF
TGTGCCTCTGCCCAGGGTAATTCACCCCTCCACTTT
>TRBV7-6|18|few|TRBD1|TRBJ1-6
CASSFGRAGGTNNSPLHF
TGTGCCAGCAGCTTTGGTCGAGCAGGGGGCACCAACAATTCACCCCTCCACTTT
>TRBV19|14|few|NA|TRBJ1-2
CASGPGGDVLGYTF
TGTGCCAGCGGTCCCGGCGGGGATGTATTAGGCTACACCTTC
>TRBV4-1|16|NA|NA|TRBJ2-2
CASSQAARGNTGELFF
TGCGCCAGCAGCCAAGCCGCCAGGGGAAACACCGGGGAGCTGTTTTTT
>TRBV5-1|14|once|NA|TRBJ2-5
CASSPGRNGETQYF
TGCGCCAGCAGCCCTGGAAGGAATGGGGAGACCCAGTACTTC
>TRBV7-2|16|NA|NA|TRBJ1-4
CASSYSGAFNGEKLFF
TGTGCCAGCAGCTACTCGGGGGCTTTCAACGGTGAAAAACTGTTTTTT
>TRBV7-9|13|NA|TRBD1|TRBJ1-1
CASIRGESTEAFF
TGTGCCAGCATCAGGGGGGAGAGCACTGAAGCTTTCTTT
>TRBV30|12|NA|NA|TRBJ1-1
CAWSAQGLEAFF
TGTGCCTGGAGTGCCCAAGGGCTCGAAGCTTTCTTT
>TRBV19|16|NA|TRBD2|TRBJ2-1
CASRKTSGVPYNEQFF
TGTGCCAGTAGAAAGACTAGCGGAGTCCCCTACAATGAGCAGTTCTTC
>TRBV4-2|15|few|NA|TRBJ2-7
CASSQDVGGPYEQYF
TGTGCCAGCAGCCAAGATGTGGGGGGGCCCTACGAGCAGTACTTC
>TRBV12-2|19|NA|NA|TRBJ1-2
CASRLATSGQGEMNYGYTF
TGTGCAAGTCGCTTAGCCACCTCGGGACAGGGAGAAATGAACTATGGCTACACCTTC
>TRBV2|15|NA|TRBD1|TRBJ1-3
CASSITGGPGNTIYF
TGTGCCAGCAGTATTACAGGGGGCCCTGGAAACACCATATATTTT
>TRBV7-8|16|NA|NA|TRBJ1-1
CASSLPVGGRNTEAFF
TGTGCCAGCAGCTTACCCGTGGGGGGGAGGAACACTGAAGCTTTCTTT
>TRBV2|14|NA|NA|TRBJ1-3
CASHVPGARNTIYF
TGTGCCAGCCATGTACCGGGGGCAAGAAACACCATATATTTT
>TRBV20-1|11|once|NA|TRBJ2-1
CSARDRNEQFF
TGCAGTGCTAGAGATCGGAATGAGCAGTTCTTC
>TRBV28|14|NA|NA|TRBJ2-3
CAAKMPASTDTQYF
TGTGCCGCCAAAATGCCCGCTAGCACAGATACGCAGTATTTT
>TRBV4-1|17|NA|NA|TRBJ2-1
CASSQVRGRGTYNEQFF
TGCGCCAGCAGCCAAGTCAGGGGGAGGGGGACCTACAATGAGCAGTTCTTC
>TRBV5-1|13|few|NA|TRBJ2-5
CASSLGGRETQYF
TGCGCCAGCAGCTTGGGAGGGAGGGAGACCCAGTACTTC
>TRBV11-2|16|NA|TRBD1|TRBJ1-5
CASSLDPGQGGQPQHF
TGTGCCAGCAGCTTAGATCCGGGACAGGGGGGTCAGCCCCAGCATTTT
>TRBV7-2|16|NA|TRBD2|TRBJ2-4
CASSLGGWAAKNIQYF
TGTGCCAGCAGCTTGGGAGGGTGGGCAGCCAAAAACATTCAGTACTTC
>TRBV19|17|NA|NA|TRBJ1-1
CASSSNKWAYANTEAFF
TGTGCCAGTAGTTCCAATAAGTGGGCTTATGCGAACACTGAAGCTTTCTTT
>TRBV18|15|NA|TRBD2|TRBJ2-1
CASSQQAGENNEQFF
TGTGCCAGCTCTCAACAAGCGGGAGAGAACAATGAGCAGTTCTTC
>TRBV9|16|once|NA|TRBJ1-1
CASSVVKGYVDTEAFF
TGTGCCAGCAGCGTAGTAAAGGGGTACGTGGACACTGAAGCTTTCTTT
>TRBV7-9|17|NA|NA|TRBJ2-5
CASSLNSGGRGEARQYF
TGTGCCAGCAGCCTAAACTCCGGGGGCCGGGGTGAGGCTCGCCAGTACTTC
>TRBV30|12|NA|NA|TRBJ1-1
CAWSQRTHEAFF
TGTGCCTGGAGCCAACGGACACATGAAGCTTTCTTT
>TRBV4-2|15|once|NA|TRBJ2-3
CASSHELSSTDTQYF
TGTGCCAGCAGCCATGAACTAAGTAGCACAGATACGCAGTATTTT
>TRBV6-1|14|NA|TRBD1|TRBJ2-5
CALRDRGRGETQYF
TGTGCCTTACGGGACAGGGGTCGAGGAGAGACCCAGTACTTC
>TRBV19|15|few|NA|TRBJ1-5
CASTARGKGNQPQHF
TGTGCCAGTACTGCTAGGGGGAAAGGCAATCAGCCCCAGCATTTT
>TRBV11-3|17|NA|NA|TRBJ2-2
CASSPSRGSANTGELFF
TGTGCCAGCAGCCCCAGCCGCGGATCCGCGAACACCGGGGAGCTGTTTTTT
>TRBV2|14|NA|NA|TRBJ1-3
CASSSQGGGNTIYF
TGTGCCAGCAGCTCTCAGGGCGGCGGAAACACCATATATTTT
>TRBV2|13|NA|NA|TRBJ2-3
CASRTAGPDTQYF
TGTGCCAGCCGGACAGCAGGCCCAGATACGCAGTATTTT
>TRBV28|12|few|NA|TRBJ1-2
CASSWGTHGYTF
TGTGCCAGCAGTTGGGGTACCCATGGCTACACCTTC
>TRBV30|16|NA|TRBD2|TRBJ2-1
CAWSGGSGSSYNEQFF
TGTGCCTGGAGTGGGGGTAGCGGGAGCTCCTACAATGAGCAGTTCTTC
>TRBV4-2|15|NA|NA|TRBJ1-5
CASSQGPGVNQPQHF
TGTGCCAGCAGCCAAGGGCCAGGGGTCAATCAGCCCCAGCATTTT
>TRBV5-1|16|NA|TRBD2|TRBJ2-3
CASSRGTSIGIDTQYF
TGCGCCAGCAGCCGGGGGACTAGCATCGGGATAGATACGCAGTATTTT
>TRBV29-1|12|NA|NA|TRBJ1-4
CSVTVAGEKLFF
TGCAGCGTTACCGTCGCTGGTGAAAAACTGTTTTTT
>TRBV28|12|NA|NA|TRBJ2-7
CASSSLLYEQYF
TGTGCCAGCAGTTCCCTCCTTTACGAGCAGTACTTC
>TRBV5-4|12|NA|NA|TRBJ2-5
CASSLQGETQYF
TGTGCCAGCAGCCTCCAGGGGGAGACCCAGTACTTC
>TRBV5-1|16|once|TRBD1|TRBJ2-7
CASSSLPGQGEYEQYF
TGCGCCAGCAGCTCGCTACCGGGACAGGGGGAGTACGAGCAGTACTTC
>TRBV2|14|NA|NA|TRBJ2-7
CASSQGRGSYEQYF
TGTGCCAGCTCACAAGGGCGAGGCTCCTACGAGCAGTACTTC
>TRBV18|13|NA|NA|TRBJ2-7
CASSADGTYEQYF
TGTGCCAGCTCAGCGGACGGAACCTACGAGCAGTACTTC
>TRBV30|14|NA|NA|TRBJ2-6
CACQVGSGANVLTF
TGTGCCTGCCAGGTGGGCTCTGGGGCCAACGTCCTGACTTTC
>TRBV6-1|14|NA|TRBD2|TRBJ2-1
CATGGTSGSNEQFF
TGTGCCACCGGAGGGACTAGCGGGAGCAATGAGCAGTTCTTC
>TRBV5-6|14|few|NA|TRBJ1-3
CASSSIPGGNTIYF
TGTGCCAGCAGCTCTATCCCGGGGGGAAACACCATATATTTT
>TRBV19|13|NA|NA|TRBJ2-5
CASSMAGQETQYF
TGTGCCAGTAGTATGGCAGGGCAAGAGACCCAGTACTTC
>TRBV27|14|NA|NA|TRBJ1-4
CASSLAFRVGKLFF
TGTGCCAGCAGTTTAGCCTTTCGGGTGGGAAAACTGTTTTTT
>TRBV11-3|14|NA|TRBD1|TRBJ1-1
CASSQQGENTEAFF
TGTGCCAGCAGTCAACAGGGGGAGAACACTGAAGCTTTCTTT
>TRBV9|15|NA|NA|TRBJ2-1
CASTPTGSSYNEQFF
TGTGCCAGCACCCCAACAGGGAGCTCCTACAATGAGCAGTTCTTC
>TRBV11-2|13|NA|NA|TRBJ1-1
CASSLLDRSEAFF
TGTGCCAGCAGCTTATTAGACAGGAGTGAAGCTTTCTTT